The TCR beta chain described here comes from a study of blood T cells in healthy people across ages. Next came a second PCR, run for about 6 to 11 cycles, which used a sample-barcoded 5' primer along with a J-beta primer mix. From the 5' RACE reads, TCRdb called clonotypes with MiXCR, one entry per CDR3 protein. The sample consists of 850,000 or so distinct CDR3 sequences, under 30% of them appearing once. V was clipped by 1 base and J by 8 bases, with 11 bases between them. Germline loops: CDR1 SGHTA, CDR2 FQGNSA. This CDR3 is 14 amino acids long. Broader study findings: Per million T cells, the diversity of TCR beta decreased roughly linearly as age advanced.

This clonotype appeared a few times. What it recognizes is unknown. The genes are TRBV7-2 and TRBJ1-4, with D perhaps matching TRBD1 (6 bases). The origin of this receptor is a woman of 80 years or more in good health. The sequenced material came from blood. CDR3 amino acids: CASSLGGAQEKLFF. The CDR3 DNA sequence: TGTGCCAGCAGCTTAGGGGGGGCGCAAGAAAAACTGTTTTTT.